This passage covers 17 T cell receptor beta chains from one sample sequenced in a study of blood T cell repertoires in COVID-19 (dated by TCRdb to the early 2020s). The method behind the library was the immunoSEQ multiplex PCR assay. TCRdb limited this immuneACCESS table to in-frame rearrangements with V and J called. A share of clones is missing; checked studies link under half to unresolved V genes, and the rest is unexplained. The sample yields about 670,000 clones; just under 90% were counted once. The ten largest account for roughly 0.26% of the sample. Sequenced sample: peripheral blood. The origin of the receptors is a woman aged 18-29 years with acute or convalescent COVID-19.

This CDR3 reads CASKPRDRVNGYTF. In nucleotides, the CDR3 is TGTGCCAGCAAGCCCCGGGACAGGGTTAATGGCTACACCTTC. This chain connects TRBV27 to TRBJ1-2, with 9 bases aligning to TRBD1. CDR1 and CDR2 from the germline V gene are MNHEY and SMNVEV (reference sequence). There are 14 residues in the CDR3. V shed 7 bases and J 6 bases; nucleotides not matched to a gene: 9.

Concerning this clone: The sample contains more than one DNA sequence encoding this CDR3. The chain couples TRBV6-5 to TRBJ1-1; tentative D call: TRBD1 (5 bases). CDR1 MNHEY and CDR2 SVGAGI come from the germline V gene. The CDR3 has 13 residues. V was cut by 4 bases and J by 2 bases, with 8 bases left in between. CDR3 nucleotides: TGTGCCAGCAGTTCCACAGGAAACACTGAAGCTTTCTTT. It codes for CASSSTGNTEAFF.

V gene TRBV28 combines with J gene TRBJ1-2, with 8 bases fitting TRBD1. The CDR3 is made up of 15 amino acids. With V trimmed by 7 bases and J by 8 bases, 15 bases remained unmatched. The germline gives CDR1 MDHEN, CDR2 SYDVKM. The DNA for the CDR3 is TGTGCCAGCATTCCCGACAGGGGAGGGAGCGACGGCTACACCTTC. Amino acid sequence: CASIPDRGGSDGYTF.

The chain is built from TRBV6-5 and TRBJ1-2; 10 bases agree with TRBD1. The germline gives CDR1 MNHEY, CDR2 SVGAGI. CDR3 length: 15 amino acids. Trimming at V came to 4 bases and at J to 6 bases, leaving 8 bases not matched to a gene. The CDR3 region is CASSSLGTGENGYTF. The CDR3 coding sequence is TGTGCCAGCAGTTCCCTAGGGACAGGGGAGAATGGCTACACCTTC.

This clone was seen just once. The V gene is TRBV5-4, the J gene TRBJ1-5; maybe TRBD1 (5 bases). The V gene lost 4 bases and the J gene lost 6 bases, with 8 bases spanning the gap. This CDR3 comprises 12 residues. Germline assignment: CDR1 SGHNT and CDR2 YYREEE (reference sequence). For the CDR3, the DNA is TGTGCCAGCAGCCGGGACTTTCAGCCCCAGCATTTT. Encoded protein: CASSRDFQPQHF.

The chain has TRBV12-3 or TRBV12-4 and TRBJ1-1, with a tentative D call TRBD1 (5 bases). The CDR3 is made up of 13 amino acids. The ends were cut back, 3 bases at V and 11 bases at J, with 16 bases in the middle. In nucleotides, the CDR3 is TGTGCCAGCAGTTTTATCATTACGGGGGATGCTTTCTTT. The encoded protein is CASSFIITGDAFF.

The V call is TRBV27, the J call TRBJ1-2; no clear D gene. CDR1 is MNHEY, CDR2 SMNVEV, per germline (reference sequence). V dropped 10 bases and J dropped 5 bases, with 14 bases sitting between them. There are 12 residues in the CDR3. The CDR3 reads CATRREAYGYTF. CDR3 sequence (DNA): TGTGCCACCAGACGGGAGGCGTATGGCTACACCTTC.

This chain uses TRBV11-2 with TRBJ1-1; tentatively, D is TRBD1 (6 bases). The CDR3 has 13 amino acids. Deletions cut 1 base from V and 11 bases from J, with 14 bases between. The germline gives CDR1 SGHAT, CDR2 FQNNGV. This CDR3 reads CASSLVEGDRAFF. CDR3 sequence (DNA): TGTGCCAGCAGCTTAGTTGAGGGGGATAGGGCTTTCTTT.

This chain links TRBV6-5 with TRBJ2-3, with D maybe TRBD2 (6 bases). Germline V gives CDR1 MNHEY, CDR2 SVGAGI. This CDR3 has 15 amino acids. Trimming took off 4 bases at V and 0 bases at J, with 11 bases between the two ends. CDR3 DNA sequence: TGTGCCAGCAGTTCCCCGACTAGTAGCACAGATACGCAGTATTTT. It codes for CASSSPTSSTDTQYF.

This chain uses TRBV19 with TRBJ2-1; TRBD1 agrees at 9 bases. The CDR3 sequence is 16 residues long. Trimming cost V 2 bases and J 6 bases; bases outside gene matches: 8. Germline CDR1 LNHDA, CDR2 SQIVND (reference sequence). CDR3 bases: TGTGCCAGTAGTATATTTGGACAGGGGACTTTCAATGAGCAGTTCTTC. Amino acid sequence: CASSIFGQGTFNEQFF. The whole variable domain, remainder taken from reference TRBV19 and TRBJ2-1, is DGGITQSPKYLFRKEGQNVTLSCEQNLNHDAMYWYRQDPGQGLRLIYYSQIVNDFQKGDIAEGYSVSREKKESFPLTVTSAQKNPTAFYLCASSIFGQGTFNEQFFGPGTRLTVL.

The V call is TRBV12-3 or TRBV12-4, the J call TRBJ1-2; D perhaps matches TRBD1 (5 bases). The CDR3 sequence is 13 residues long. The V end lost 5 bases, the J end lost 7 bases, and 14 bases lay between the germline ends. The CDR3 sequence: CASSPGLLLGYTF. The CDR3 nucleotides read TGTGCCAGCAGTCCGGGACTGCTTCTTGGCTACACCTTC.

Written as DNA, the CDR3 is TGTGCCAGCAGTGAAGCGCTAGGGGTTTATGGCTACACCTTC. Protein sequence: CASSEALGVYGYTF. J is TRBJ1-2 and V is TRBV6-1; weak D call: TRBD1 (5 bases). Germline CDR1 is MNHNS and CDR2 is SASEGT. This CDR3 has 14 amino acids. The V end was cut by 0 bases, the J end by 5 bases, with 10 bases between.

The chain couples TRBV9 to TRBJ2-2, with D hard to call. Trimming left V 7 bases short and J 3 bases short, with 19 bases between. In germline, CDR1 is SGDLS, CDR2 YYNGEE. The CDR3 extends over 16 amino acids. The CDR3 DNA sequence: TGTGCCAGCTCTAACGCCTGGTCTTCTTACACCGGGGAGCTGTTTTTT. This sequence encodes CASSNAWSSYTGELFF. Filled out from reference TRBV9 and TRBJ2-2, the complete variable domain reads DSGVTQTPKHLITATGQRVTLRCSPRSGDLSVYWYQQSLDQGLQFLIQYYNGEERAKGNILERFSAQQFPDLHSELNLSSLELGDSALYFCASSNAWSSYTGELFFGEGSRLTVL.

The V gene is TRBV7-6, the J gene TRBJ2-2, with D perhaps TRBD2 (5 bases). The V end lost 1 base, the J end lost 5 bases, and 11 bases lay between the germline ends. The CDR3 has 15 amino acids. Looked up from germline, CDR1 is SGHVS and CDR2 is FNYEAQ. The DNA for the CDR3 is TGTGCCAGCAGCTTAGACCTTGGAGGTACCGGGGAGCTGTTTTTT. Its protein product is CASSLDLGGTGELFF.

The J gene is TRBJ2-7, the V gene TRBV5-1, with 8 nucleotides matching TRBD2. Unmatched junction bases numbered 13, after V lost 4 bases and J lost 7 bases. Germline-derived CDR1 and CDR2 are SGHRS and YFSETQ. The CDR3 loop spans 15 amino acids. CDR3 region: CASSHGLAPAREQYF. The CDR3 DNA sequence: TGCGCCAGCAGCCACGGACTAGCCCCAGCGAGGGAGCAGTACTTC. Drawing the rest from reference TRBV5-1 and TRBJ2-7, the complete variable domain is KAGVTQTPRYLIKTRGQQVTLSCSPISGHRSVSWYQQTPGQGLQFLFEYFSETQRNKGNFPGRFSGRQFSNSRSEMNVSTLELGDSALYLCASSHGLAPAREQYFGPGTRLTVT.

As DNA, the CDR3 is TGTGCCAGCAAACAGGGTGCGTCACCCCTCCACTTT. Amino acids: CASKQGASPLHF. J is TRBJ1-6 and V is TRBV25-1, with D perhaps matching TRBD1 (6 bases). V lost 7 bases and J lost 10, with 11 bases in between. The germline CDR1 and CDR2 sequences are MGHDK and SYGVNS. The CDR3 totals 12 residues.

This sequence joins TRBV5-1 and TRBJ1-1; no clear D gene. The CDR3 consists of 14 residues. Germline assignment: CDR1 SGHRS and CDR2 YFSETQ. V shed 2 bases and J shed 0 bases, with 8 bases lying between them. The DNA of the CDR3 is TGCGCCAGCAGCTTAATGCAGATGAACACTGAAGCTTTCTTT. It yields the protein CASSLMQMNTEAFF.